Below, 29 T cell receptor beta chains from the same sample are listed, as sequenced in a study of T cell repertoires in cytomegalovirus infection. These receptors are not linked to any known antigen. TCRdb ran MiXCR on the reads and lists one entry per CDR3 protein. Counted here are 680,000 or so distinct CDR3 sequences, about 33% occurring once; the ten biggest clones make up about 20%. Sequencing used cultured PBMCs, obtained from culture after CMV antigen stimulation. The receptors were sampled from a human donor in good health (CMV status not recorded). Some clones in this sample may be carry-over from other donors' samples.

CDR3 DNA: TGTGCCAGCAGTTCCGGGACTAGGGGCGATACGCAGTATTTT. Translated: CASSSGTRGDTQYF. V and J are TRBV2 and TRBJ2-3; 8 bases line up with TRBD2. Germline V gene data show CDR1 as SNHLY and CDR2 as FYNNEI. This CDR3 has 14 amino acids. V trimming: 5 bases; J trimming: 6 bases; junction bases outside the gene matches: 7.

The chain has TRBV6-2 or TRBV6-3 and TRBJ2-6, with unresolved D. Germline V gene data show CDR1 as MNHEY and CDR2 as SVGEGT. The CDR3 is 12 amino acids. Trimming removed 10 bases at V and 0 bases at J, with 4 bases between. CDR3 sequence: CATNSGANVLTF. CDR3 sequence (DNA): TGTGCCACAAACTCTGGGGCCAACGTCCTGACTTTC.

This clonotype was seen many times. The rearrangement joins TRBV7-2 to TRBJ2-1; 8 nucleotides match TRBD1. V was clipped by 3 bases and J by 6 bases; unmatched bases: 4. The CDR3 has 14 residues. Germline CDR1 is SGHTA and CDR2 is FQGNSA. CDR3 coding DNA: TGTGCCAGCAGCTTTATCACAGGGGGCAATGAGCAGTTCTTC. Amino acid sequence: CASSFITGGNEQFF.

This clonotype appeared a few times. The genes are TRBV7-9 and TRBJ1-4, with TRBD1 matching over 8 bases. Germline V CDR1 and CDR2: SEHNR, FQNEAQ (reference sequence). The CDR3 has 16 amino acids. The trim removed 5 bases at V and 2 bases at J, leaving 7 bases unmatched. The CDR3 loop reads CASSPRQGHTNEKLFF. The CDR3 DNA sequence: TGTGCCAGCAGCCCGAGACAGGGGCACACTAATGAAAAACTGTTTTTT.

The V gene is TRBV27, the J gene TRBJ2-3, with a weak D call TRBD2 (7 bases). Trimming took off 6 bases at V and 1 base at J, with 17 bases between the two ends. Germline V gives CDR1 MNHEY, CDR2 SMNVEV (reference sequence). The CDR3 extends over 16 amino acids. This CDR3 reads CASRALGGPRTDTQYF. In DNA form, the CDR3 reads TGTGCCAGCAGGGCTCTGGGGGGGCCTCGCACAGATACGCAGTATTTT.

This sequence joins TRBV30 and TRBJ2-4; maybe TRBD1 (5 bases). The germline V gene has CDR1 GTSNPN and CDR2 SVGIG (reference sequence). This CDR3 region has 13 residues. The ends were cut back, 7 bases at V and 0 bases at J, with 10 bases in the middle. CDR3 region: CALEGVAKNIQYF. CDR3 nucleotides: TGTGCCTTGGAAGGGGTAGCCAAAAACATTCAGTACTTC.

The V gene is TRBV7-2, the J gene TRBJ2-2; possibly TRBD2 for D (6 bases). The CDR3 totals 14 residues. Germline CDR1 reads SGHTA; CDR2 reads FQGNSA. Trimming shortened V by 7 bases and J by 4 bases, and 13 bases separated the two germline ends. The CDR3 DNA follows: TGTGCCAGCAAAGCGGGCCCGGTCACCGGGGAGCTGTTTTTT. Protein product: CASKAGPVTGELFF. Together with reference TRBV7-2 and TRBJ2-2, the CDR3 gives the full variable domain: GAGVSQSPSNKVTEKGKDVELRCDPISGHTALYWYRQSLGQGLEFLIYFQGNSAPDKSGLPSDRFSAERTGGSVSTLTIQRTQQEDSAVYLCASKAGPVTGELFFGEGSRLTVL.

The chain links TRBV11-2 to TRBJ2-3; D is perhaps TRBD1 (6 bases). The CDR3 is made up of 14 amino acids. The germline V gene has CDR1 SGHAT and CDR2 FQNNGV. Trimming took 0 bases from V and 8 from J, leaving 12 bases between them. CDR3 coding DNA: TGTGCCAGCAGCTTAGATGTGGGCAGGGGTACGCAGTATTTT. Its protein is CASSLDVGRGTQYF.

This clonotype was found a few times. The chain joins TRBV7-9 to TRBJ1-4, with unresolved D. The CDR3 runs 13 residues. V lost 3 bases and J lost 5, with 7 bases in between. From germline, CDR1 is SEHNR and CDR2 FQNEAQ (reference sequence). CDR3 loop: CASSLYSNEKLFF. The CDR3 DNA reads as TGTGCCAGCAGCTTGTACAGCAATGAAAAACTGTTTTTT.

This clonotype was picked up a small number of times. The V and J genes are TRBV5-4 and TRBJ2-3; D is ambiguous. The CDR3 consists of 13 residues. The ends were cut back, 2 bases at V and 5 bases at J, with 9 bases in the middle. Germline V CDR1 and CDR2: SGHNT, YYREEE (reference sequence). The CDR3 loop reads CASSFTLGDTQYF. CDR3 nucleotide sequence: TGTGCCAGCAGCTTTACTTTGGGAGATACGCAGTATTTT.

This chain connects TRBV19 to TRBJ2-7; the match to TRBD2 covers 11 bases. The CDR3 has 14 residues. Germline CDR1 LNHDA, CDR2 SQIVND (reference sequence). Trimming at V came to 3 bases and at J to 6 bases, leaving 4 bases not matched to a gene. The CDR3 loop reads CASSISLAGGEQYF. CDR3 DNA: TGTGCCAGTAGTATCAGTCTAGCGGGAGGCGAGCAGTACTTC. The entire variable domain, with the rest obtained from reference TRBV19 and TRBJ2-7, is as follows: DGGITQSPKYLFRKEGQNVTLSCEQNLNHDAMYWYRQDPGQGLRLIYYSQIVNDFQKGDIAEGYSVSREKKESFPLTVTSAQKNPTAFYLCASSISLAGGEQYFGPGTRLTVT.

This clonotype has a handful of counts. This chain links TRBV20-1 with TRBJ2-7; TRBD1 agrees at 10 bases. V shed 2 bases and J 1 base; nucleotides not matched to a gene: 5. CDR1 and CDR2 from the germline V gene are DFQATT and SNEGSKA (reference sequence). The CDR3 extends over 15 amino acids. CDR3 sequence reads: CSARHGQGVSYEQYF. The CDR3 DNA is TGCAGTGCTAGACATGGACAGGGGGTATCCTACGAGCAGTACTTC.

This clonotype was detected only once. The chain carries TRBV27 and TRBJ1-1, with TRBD1 as a possible D gene (6 bases). The CDR3 totals 16 residues. V lost 5 bases, J lost 4 bases, and 20 bases lay in between. Germline loops: CDR1 MNHEY, CDR2 SMNVEV (reference sequence). CDR3 in amino acids: CASSNWARGRSTEAFF. The CDR3 bases are TGTGCCAGCAGTAATTGGGCCAGGGGAAGAAGCACTGAAGCTTTCTTT.

J is TRBJ2-7 and V is TRBV7-9, with TRBD1 as a possible D gene (6 bases). This CDR3 comprises 17 residues. The V end lost 4 bases, the J end lost 2 bases, and 21 bases lay between the germline ends. Germline CDR1 and CDR2: SEHNR and FQNEAQ (reference sequence). In DNA form, the CDR3 reads TGTGCCAGCAGCTCTCGACGAGGGGGAGCGCGTCCCTACGAGCAGTACTTC. The encoded protein is CASSSRRGGARPYEQYF. The full variable domain, its missing parts supplied by reference TRBV7-9 and TRBJ2-7, is DTGVSQNPRHKITKRGQNVTFRCDPISEHNRLYWYRQTLGQGPEFLTYFQNEAQLEKSRLLSDRFSAERPKGSFSTLEIQRTEQGDSAMYLCASSSRRGGARPYEQYFGPGTRLTVT.

This clonotype was recorded a few times. The V and J genes are TRBV7-2 and TRBJ1-2; D perhaps matches TRBD1 (6 bases). V dropped 5 bases and J dropped 0 bases, with 10 bases sitting between them. From germline, CDR1 is SGHTA and CDR2 FQGNSA. There are 14 residues in the CDR3. The CDR3: CASSDRRTNYGYTF. CDR3 DNA sequence: TGTGCCAGCAGCGACAGGAGAACTAACTATGGCTACACCTTC.

This clonotype was found a few times. V gene TRBV7-6 combines with J gene TRBJ1-5; TRBD1 matches at 7 bases. Trimming cost V 5 bases and J 6 bases; bases outside gene matches: 10. CDR3 length: 15 amino acids. Per the germline V gene, CDR1 is SGHVS and CDR2 is FNYEAQ. CDR3 residues: CASSRGPGVSQPQHF. The CDR3 DNA is TGTGCCAGCAGCAGGGGGCCAGGGGTAAGTCAGCCCCAGCATTTT. Based on the CDR3 plus reference TRBV7-6 and TRBJ1-5, the full variable domain is GAGVSQSPRYKVTKRGQDVALRCDPISGHVSLYWYRQALGQGPEFLTYFNYEAQQDKSGLPNDRFSAERPEGSISTLTIQRTEQRDSAMYRCASSRGPGVSQPQHFGDGTRLSIL.

The chain joins TRBV6-1 to TRBJ2-7, with TRBD2 matching 8 bases. Germline CDR1 MNHNS, CDR2 SASEGT. This CDR3 is 14 amino acids long. The ends lost 7 bases at V and 4 bases at J; junction bases unmatched: 9. In nucleotides, the CDR3 is TGTGCCAGCACCCAGGCGGGGGGAGTATACGAGCAGTACTTC. It translates to CASTQAGGVYEQYF.

This clonotype appeared a few times. The CDR3 sequence: CASSLPVLAGAPGELFF. The DNA for the CDR3 is TGTGCCAGCAGCCTCCCCGTACTAGCGGGAGCCCCCGGGGAGCTGTTTTTT. The J gene is TRBJ2-2, the V gene TRBV7-2; 11 positions match TRBD2. The trim removed 5 bases at V and 6 bases at J, leaving 11 bases unmatched. The CDR3 length is 17 residues. CDR1 and CDR2 from the germline V gene are SGHTA and FQGNSA.

This clonotype was picked up a small number of times. The genes are TRBV7-2 and TRBJ1-1; no clear D gene. This CDR3 contains 12 residues. Deletions cut 5 bases from V and 5 bases from J, with 9 bases between. The germline CDR1 and CDR2 sequences are SGHTA and FQGNSA. CDR3 amino acids: CASSHVRTEAFF. In DNA form, the CDR3 reads TGTGCCAGCAGCCATGTACGGACTGAAGCTTTCTTT. Using reference TRBV7-2 and TRBJ1-1 for the parts outside the CDR3, the full variable domain is GAGVSQSPSNKVTEKGKDVELRCDPISGHTALYWYRQSLGQGLEFLIYFQGNSAPDKSGLPSDRFSAERTGGSVSTLTIQRTQQEDSAVYLCASSHVRTEAFFGQGTRLTVV.

The chain combines TRBV20-1 with TRBJ2-5; D is perhaps TRBD1 (5 bases). The CDR3 sequence is 13 residues long. The V end was cut by 6 bases, the J end by 5 bases, with 16 bases between. Germline V gives CDR1 DFQATT, CDR2 SNEGSKA (reference sequence). CDR3 in amino acids: CSADRLLGETQYF. Written as DNA, the CDR3 is TGCAGTGCCGACAGACTGCTTGGGGAGACCCAGTACTTC.

This chain joins TRBV11-2 and TRBJ2-6; unclear D gene. The CDR3 spans 16 residues. Trimming took off 3 bases at V and 4 bases at J, with 13 bases between the two ends. Per the germline V gene, CDR1 is SGHAT and CDR2 is FQNNGV. The CDR3 region is CASSFYALRGANVLTF. The CDR3 DNA reads as TGTGCCAGCAGCTTCTATGCCCTCCGGGGGGCCAACGTCCTGACTTTC.

The V and J genes are TRBV7-9 and TRBJ2-1, with D perhaps TRBD2 (6 bases). Trimming cost V 1 base and J 10 bases, with 11 bases left between them. This CDR3 comprises 13 residues. CDR1 and CDR2 from the germline V gene are SEHNR and FQNEAQ (reference sequence). This chain's CDR3 is CASSLESSVEQFF. CDR3 nucleotide sequence: TGTGCCAGCAGCTTAGAATCTAGCGTGGAGCAGTTCTTC.

This clonotype has a handful of counts. Written as DNA, the CDR3 is TGTGCCAGCAGCCAAACCGGGGGGACCCAGACTACGCTCTCCTACGAGCAGTACTTC. Amino acids: CASSQTGGTQTTLSYEQYF. The J gene is TRBJ2-7, the V gene TRBV7-8; 7 bases agree with TRBD2. CDR3 length: 19 residues. Trimming cost V 5 bases and J 0 bases; bases outside gene matches: 19. Germline V lookup: CDR1 SGHVS, CDR2 FQNEAQ.

The V call is TRBV6-1, the J call TRBJ2-1; TRBD2 matches at 8 bases. This CDR3 has 16 amino acids. The trim removed 5 bases at V and 4 bases at J, leaving 10 bases unmatched. The germline CDR1 and CDR2 sequences are MNHNS and SASEGT. The CDR3: CASSTKLAEPYNEQFF. The CDR3 DNA follows: TGTGCCAGCAGTACAAAACTAGCGGAGCCGTACAATGAGCAGTTCTTC.

The V call is TRBV7-9, the J call TRBJ2-1, with 8 bases matching TRBD2. Germline assignment: CDR1 SEHNR and CDR2 FQNEAQ (reference sequence). Trimming removed 2 bases from V and 7 bases from J; junction bases left unmatched: 13. The CDR3 has 17 residues. CDR3 sequence: CASSLRSSSGAQNEQFF. CDR3 in DNA: TGTGCCAGCAGCTTAAGATCGAGTAGCGGGGCCCAAAATGAGCAGTTCTTC.

The chain recombines TRBV19 with TRBJ2-3; D tentatively reads TRBD1 or TRBD2 (6 bases each). The CDR3 has 15 amino acids. Germline CDR1 and CDR2: LNHDA and SQIVND (reference sequence). The V gene lost 11 bases and the J gene lost 2 bases, with 20 bases spanning the gap. CDR3 bases: TGTGCCTCCAAACGGAGGGGGTACCCCACAGATACGCAGTATTTT. Protein product: CASKRRGYPTDTQYF.

This clonotype was seen a few times. This chain's CDR3 is CASSPRDRATELFF. DNA for the CDR3: TGTGCCAGCAGCCCCCGGGACCGAGCAACGGAGCTGTTTTTT. This rearrangement joins TRBV7-8 to TRBJ2-2; the D call may be TRBD1 or TRBD2 (5 bases each). Looked up from germline, CDR1 is SGHVS and CDR2 is FQNEAQ. V was trimmed by 5 bases and J by 10 bases, leaving 17 bases between them. The CDR3 is made up of 14 amino acids.

This clonotype was found a few times. V gene TRBV4-1 combines with J gene TRBJ2-1; D remains unclear. Germline-derived CDR1 and CDR2 are MGHRA and YSYEKL. V was shortened by 5 bases and J by 4 bases, with 18 bases between the two germline ends. The CDR3 consists of 16 residues. The CDR3 sequence: CASSVRALDEYNEQFF. The DNA of the CDR3 is TGCGCCAGCAGCGTCCGAGCGCTAGATGAGTACAATGAGCAGTTCTTC.

This chain joins TRBV6-5 and TRBJ2-5; 12 nucleotides agree with TRBD2. The V and J ends lost 5 bases and 3 bases, in that order; junction bases with no gene match: 4. In germline, CDR1 is MNHEY, CDR2 SVGAGI. This CDR3 comprises 15 residues. CDR3: CASSGTSGLKETQYF. In nucleotides, the CDR3 is TGTGCCAGCAGTGGGACTAGCGGGCTTAAAGAGACCCAGTACTTC.